The sequence of this T cell receptor (beta chain) was determined in a study of blood T cell repertoires in COVID-19. Study information: Both acute and convalescent COVID-19 samples were obtained from the United States, Italy and Spain. Sample material is recorded as cDNA or gDNA derived from T cells, B-cell-depleted T cells, or PBMCs.

This CDR3 region has 16 residues. Unmatched junction bases numbered 13, after V lost 5 bases and J lost 9 bases. Germline loops: CDR1 LNHDA, CDR2 SQIVND (reference sequence). Authors' analysis steps: Estimation of nucleated cell counts was performed using reference gene primer amplification. Clones were read by immunoSEQ multiplex PCR, and TCRdb kept only the in-frame ones, dropping some. That table supplies the V and J calls and clone size; D and trimming were determined from the DNA. Among around 71,000 clones listed, around nine tenths were seen once. The origin of this receptor is a woman aged 55-69 years with acute or convalescent COVID-19. The gene calls are TRBV19 and TRBJ2-1; TRBD2 agrees at 10 bases. Source material: peripheral blood. CDR3 sequence: CASSPLASGSRGEQFF. CDR3 nucleotides: TGTGCCAGTAGTCCCCTCGCTAGCGGGAGTAGGGGTGAGCAGTTCTTC.